These 29 T cell receptor beta chains came from one sample sequenced in a study of shared clonotypes between healthy human individuals (dated by TCRdb to about 2020). Libraries were built with the immunoSEQ multiplex PCR assay. TCRdb mirrors the immuneACCESS table, restricted to in-frame sequences. Some clones are absent from its copies; in checked studies, under half trace to an unresolved V gene, and the reason for the others is unknown. For this sample the table gives about 330,000 clones, of which approximately 79% were detected only once. The biggest ten clones account for around 10% of the sample. The sample comprised memory CD4+ T cells sorted from blood. The cell subset or site label of this sample denotes: CD45RA-negative fraction. The receptors were sampled from a man aged 25 to 40 in good health.

The gene calls are TRBV30 and TRBJ2-5; 8 bases are shared with TRBD1. Germline CDR1 and CDR2: GTSNPN and SVGIG (reference sequence). The CDR3 contains 11 residues. With V trimmed by 5 bases and J by 7 bases, 3 bases remained unmatched. The CDR3 region has the DNA TGTGCCTGGGGACAGGGAGGGACCCAGTACTTC. Translating gives CAWGQGGTQYF.

This clone has a count of ten or more. The chain has TRBV15 and TRBJ2-2; 7 bases match TRBD2. The CDR3 has 15 amino acids. V lost 0 bases to trimming and J lost 6 bases; unmatched junction nucleotides: 4. Germline V gene sequence: CDR1 LNHNV, CDR2 YYDKDF (reference sequence). CDR3 protein: CATSRDLAGAGELFF. The CDR3 nucleotides are TGTGCCACCAGCAGAGATCTCGCGGGAGCCGGGGAGCTGTTTTTT.

The chain combines TRBV2 with TRBJ2-7, with 11 bases aligning to TRBD2. Trimming cost V 6 bases and J 1 base; bases outside gene matches: 5. CDR1 is SNHLY, CDR2 FYNNEI, per germline. The CDR3 has 15 amino acids. The CDR3 spells CASREASGRSYEQYF. The CDR3, as DNA: TGTGCCAGCAGGGAGGCTAGCGGGAGGTCCTACGAGCAGTACTTC.

This rearrangement joins TRBV28 to TRBJ2-1; 15 positions agree with TRBD2. The CDR3 length is 19 residues. The germline V gene encodes CDR1 MDHEN and CDR2 SYDVKM. V lost 6 bases and J lost 0; bases outside the gene matches: 9. CDR3 sequence (DNA): TGTGCCAGCAGCCTTACGGGACTAGCGGGAGGCGACTCCTACAATGAGCAGTTCTTC. It encodes CASSLTGLAGGDSYNEQFF.

The J gene is TRBJ1-4, the V gene TRBV7-9; D is possibly TRBD1 (6 bases). Per germline, CDR1 SEHNR and CDR2 FQNEAQ (reference sequence). V was shortened by 1 base and J by 8 bases, with 14 bases between the two germline ends. The CDR3 runs 15 residues. The DNA for the CDR3 is TGTGCCAGCAGCTTAGAGTCAGGGGTGGCGGAAAAACTGTTTTTT. The encoded protein is CASSLESGVAEKLFF.

This clone came up a few times. The chain couples TRBV5-1 to TRBJ2-1, with TRBD1 matching over 7 bases. Germline V lookup: CDR1 SGHRS, CDR2 YFSETQ. The CDR3 spans 14 residues. J was trimmed by 7 bases and V by 4 bases; bases with no gene match: 8. In DNA form, the CDR3 reads TGCGCCAGCAGCACTGGGACAGAAGGGAATGAGCAGTTCTTC. It codes for CASSTGTEGNEQFF.

This clone has only one observation. DNA for the CDR3: TGCAGCGTTGCTAGCTATGAGCAGTTCTTC. This codes for CSVASYEQFF. This chain links TRBV29-1 with TRBJ2-1; possibly TRBD2 for D (5 bases). The CDR3 sequence is 10 residues long. V was clipped by 4 bases and J by 8 bases, with 6 bases between them. Germline CDR1 reads SQVTM; CDR2 reads ANQGSEA.

The J gene is TRBJ2-5, the V gene TRBV2; D remains ambiguous. Germline V gives CDR1 SNHLY, CDR2 FYNNEI. Trimming left V 4 bases short and J 3 bases short, with 15 bases between. The CDR3 covers 15 residues. The CDR3 DNA reads as TGTGCCAGCAGTGCCCCCTTTGCCCGAAAAGAGACCCAGTACTTC. Its translation: CASSAPFARKETQYF. Together with reference TRBV2 and TRBJ2-5, the CDR3 gives the full variable domain: EPEVTQTPSHQVTQMGQEVILRCVPISNHLYFYWYRQILGQKVEFLVSFYNNEISEKSEIFDDQFSVERPDGSNFTLKIRSTKLEDSAMYFCASSAPFARKETQYFGPGTRLLVL.

This clone was detected once. This chain uses TRBV4-1 with TRBJ1-2; 10 bases match TRBD1. With 1 base clipped from V and 7 bases from J, the junction kept 3 bases outside the gene matches. Germline values: CDR1 MGHRA, CDR2 YSYEKL. The CDR3 extends over 14 amino acids. The CDR3 region is CASSQGTGGIGYTF. The CDR3 DNA sequence: TGCGCCAGCAGCCAAGGGACAGGGGGTATTGGCTACACCTTC.

The V and J genes are TRBV7-8 and TRBJ2-7; D remains unclear. The germline gives CDR1 SGHVS, CDR2 FQNEAQ. Trimming took 5 bases from V and 7 from J, leaving 9 bases between them. The CDR3 length is 11 residues. CDR3 sequence reads: CASSLIAEQYF. In nucleotides, the CDR3 is TGTGCCAGCAGCCTCATAGCTGAGCAGTACTTC.

J is TRBJ2-5 and V is TRBV19; D is undetermined. Germline V CDR1 and CDR2: LNHDA, SQIVND (reference sequence). The CDR3 has 14 residues. V was cut by 3 bases and J by 2 bases, with 10 bases left in between. The CDR3 spells CASSISGKQETQYF. In DNA form, the CDR3 reads TGTGCCAGTAGTATTAGTGGGAAACAAGAGACCCAGTACTTC.

The gene calls are TRBV7-8 and TRBJ2-1; D possibly corresponds to TRBD2 (5 bases). CDR1 SGHVS and CDR2 FQNEAQ come from the germline V gene. The CDR3 consists of 15 residues. Trimming cost V 2 bases and J 4 bases, with 12 bases left between them. In DNA form, the CDR3 reads TGTGCCAGCAGCTTACTAGCCCTCCCATACAATGAGCAGTTCTTC. Amino acid sequence: CASSLLALPYNEQFF.

At least ten counts were recorded for this clone. This chain connects TRBV5-1 to TRBJ2-4; 13 nucleotides line up with TRBD2. Germline V gene lookup returns CDR1 SGHRS and CDR2 YFSETQ. J gave up 0 bases and V 3 bases, and 15 bases lay outside the gene matches. The CDR3 runs 21 residues. The CDR3, as DNA: TGCGCCAGCAGCTCCTCCCCCTTGGGACTAGCGGGACTTTTAGCCAAAAACATTCAGTACTTC. Protein product: CASSSSPLGLAGLLAKNIQYF.

This clone is a singleton in its sample. The chain combines TRBV30 with TRBJ1-1; D gene ambiguous. The CDR3 has 13 amino acids. Trimming cost V 1 base and J 0 bases, with 6 bases left between them. CDR1 GTSNPN and CDR2 SVGIG come from the germline V gene (reference sequence). CDR3 residues: CAWSGGMNTEAFF. The CDR3, as DNA: TGTGCCTGGAGTGGCGGGATGAACACTGAAGCTTTCTTT.

The rearrangement joins TRBV18 to TRBJ2-2, with D possibly called TRBD1 or TRBD2 (5 bases each). The CDR3 runs to 15 residues. Germline-derived CDR1 and CDR2 are KGHSH and LQKENI. Trimming removed 3 bases from V and 4 bases from J, with 12 bases in between. In nucleotides, the CDR3 is TGTGCCAGCTCACCTTCCGGGACGGTCACCGGGGAGCTGTTTTTT. This translates into CASSPSGTVTGELFF.

This clone was counted a few times. This chain links TRBV28 with TRBJ1-4; D is undetermined. V was clipped by 5 bases and J by 5 bases, with 21 bases between them. Germline CDR1 is MDHEN and CDR2 is SYDVKM. The CDR3 is 17 residues long. The CDR3 coding sequence is TGTGCCAGCAGTCCCGGAGCGTATACGGGAATCAATGAAAAACTGTTTTTT. Amino acids: CASSPGAYTGINEKLFF.

The genes are TRBV5-1 and TRBJ2-1; TRBD2 aligns across 7 bases. CDR3 size: 13 residues. Germline V CDR1 and CDR2: SGHRS, YFSETQ. The junction had 6 bases not matched to a gene; V was cut back by 3 bases and J by 9 bases. This CDR3 reads CASSSQTSTEQFF. The CDR3 nucleotides read TGCGCCAGCAGCTCCCAGACTAGCACTGAGCAGTTCTTC. Together with reference TRBV5-1 and TRBJ2-1, the CDR3 gives the full variable domain: KAGVTQTPRYLIKTRGQQVTLSCSPISGHRSVSWYQQTPGQGLQFLFEYFSETQRNKGNFPGRFSGRQFSNSRSEMNVSTLELGDSALYLCASSSQTSTEQFFGPGTRLTVL.

The rearrangement links TRBV14 to TRBJ2-7; 11 bases agree with TRBD1. The junction had 8 bases not matched to a gene; V was cut back by 3 bases and J by 4 bases. Germline CDR1 is SGHDN and CDR2 is FVKESK. The CDR3 is made up of 16 amino acids. The CDR3 nucleotides are TGTGCCAGCAGCCATCGGACCGGGACAGGGGGGTACGAGCAGTACTTC. It is translated as CASSHRTGTGGYEQYF.

V is TRBV2 and J is TRBJ2-1; TRBD2 is a possible D gene (6 bases). Germline V gene lookup returns CDR1 SNHLY and CDR2 FYNNEI. Trimming removed 1 base from V and 3 bases from J, with 7 bases in between. CDR3 length: 14 amino acids. The CDR3 nucleotides read TGTGCCAGCAGTGAAGGGGGGGACTACAATGAGCAGTTCTTC. Amino acids: CASSEGGDYNEQFF.

This clone was counted at least ten times. CDR3 amino acids: CASSFLSSQSYNEQFF. The CDR3 DNA follows: TGCGCCAGCAGCTTTCTAAGCTCCCAATCCTACAATGAGCAGTTCTTC. This chain links TRBV5-1 with TRBJ2-1; D not resolved. In germline, CDR1 is SGHRS, CDR2 YFSETQ. The CDR3 has 16 amino acids. The V and J ends lost 2 bases and 1 base respectively, with 13 bases between them.

The chain employs TRBV6-1 and TRBJ1-5; TRBD1 is a possible D gene (6 bases). The length of the CDR3 is 14 residues. V lost 2 bases, J lost 6 bases, and 11 bases lay in between. CDR1 is MNHNS, CDR2 SASEGT, per germline. CDR3 DNA sequence: TGTGCCAGCAGTGAACAGGGGCAAAGTCAGCCCCAGCATTTT. It translates to CASSEQGQSQPQHF.

V and J are TRBV13 and TRBJ2-6; D is possibly TRBD1 (5 bases). Trimming took 5 bases from V and 0 from J, leaving 29 bases between them. The length of the CDR3 is 22 residues. CDR1 and CDR2 from the germline V gene are PRHDT and FYEKMQ (reference sequence). The CDR3 spells CASSIDPGVRQSVRSGANVLTF. The CDR3 DNA follows: TGTGCCAGCAGCATAGACCCCGGCGTCCGACAGAGTGTCCGCTCTGGGGCCAACGTCCTGACTTTC.

This clone was counted a few times. The chain joins TRBV6-1 to TRBJ1-1, with a weak D call TRBD1 (5 bases). The germline V gene has CDR1 MNHNS and CDR2 SASEGT. The ends were cut back, 9 bases at V and 0 bases at J, with 8 bases in the middle. The CDR3 runs 12 residues. The CDR3 is CASTGMNTEAFF. CDR3 DNA sequence: TGTGCCAGTACAGGTATGAACACTGAAGCTTTCTTT.

The chain has TRBV7-2 and TRBJ1-4, with D unresolved. This CDR3 contains 16 residues. The V gene lost 1 base and the J gene lost 1 base, with 10 bases spanning the gap. Looked up from germline, CDR1 is SGHTA and CDR2 is FQGNSA. The CDR3 protein is CASSLVGWGTNEKLFF. DNA of the CDR3: TGTGCCAGCAGCTTAGTAGGGTGGGGAACTAATGAAAAACTGTTTTTT.

The rearrangement uses TRBV9 and TRBJ2-1; 11 bases match TRBD2. CDR3 length: 15 amino acids. The germline V gene encodes CDR1 SGDLS and CDR2 YYNGEE. With 2 bases clipped from V and 12 bases from J, the junction kept 10 bases outside the gene matches. DNA of the CDR3: TGTGCCAGCAGCGTTGGCACTAGCGGGAGTTCGTGGCAGTTCTTC. This translates into CASSVGTSGSSWQFF.

This sequence joins TRBV6-1 and TRBJ1-1; maybe TRBD1 (6 bases). The CDR3 covers 14 residues. Looked up from germline, CDR1 is MNHNS and CDR2 is SASEGT. V was shortened by 3 bases and J by 1 base, with 9 bases between the two germline ends. CDR3 sequence (DNA): TGTGCCAGCAGTGACAGGGGCCGGAACACTGAAGCTTTCTTT. Encoded protein: CASSDRGRNTEAFF.

The genes are TRBV2 and TRBJ2-7, with a possible D match to TRBD1 (6 bases). CDR3 size: 12 residues. With 5 bases removed from V and 7 bases from J, the gap between germline ends came to 12 bases. CDR1 is SNHLY, CDR2 FYNNEI, per germline. The CDR3 here is CASSTTGVEQYF. In DNA form, the CDR3 reads TGTGCCAGCAGTACGACAGGCGTTGAGCAGTACTTC.

The J gene is TRBJ2-3, the V gene TRBV10-1; D not certain. V lost 8 bases to trimming and J lost 1 base, with 13 bases between them. Looked up from germline, CDR1 is WNHNN and CDR2 is SYGVQD (reference sequence). This CDR3 contains 14 residues. The CDR3 protein is CASSETYRTDTQYF. CDR3 nucleotide sequence: TGCGCCAGCTCGGAAACTTACCGCACAGATACGCAGTATTTT.

This chain joins TRBV4-3 and TRBJ1-2; no reliable D call. In germline, CDR1 is LGHNA, CDR2 YSLEER. This CDR3 has 15 amino acids. Trimming cost V 4 bases and J 0 bases, with 12 bases left between them. The CDR3 DNA reads TGCGCCAGCAGCCTGAAGACGGAAGCTAACTATGGCTACACCTTC. This encodes CASSLKTEANYGYTF.